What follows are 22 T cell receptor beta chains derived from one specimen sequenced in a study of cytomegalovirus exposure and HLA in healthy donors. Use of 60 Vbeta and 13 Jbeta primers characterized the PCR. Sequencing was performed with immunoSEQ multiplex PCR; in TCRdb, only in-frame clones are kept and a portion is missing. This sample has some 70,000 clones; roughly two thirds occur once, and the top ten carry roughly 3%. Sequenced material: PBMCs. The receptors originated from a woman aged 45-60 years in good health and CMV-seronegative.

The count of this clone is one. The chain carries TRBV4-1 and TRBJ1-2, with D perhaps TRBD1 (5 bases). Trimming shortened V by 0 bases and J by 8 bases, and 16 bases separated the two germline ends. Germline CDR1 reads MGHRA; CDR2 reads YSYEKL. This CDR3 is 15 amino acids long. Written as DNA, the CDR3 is TGCGCCAGCAGCCAAGATAGGCAGGGAGGACGAGGCTACACCTTC. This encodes CASSQDRQGGRGYTF.

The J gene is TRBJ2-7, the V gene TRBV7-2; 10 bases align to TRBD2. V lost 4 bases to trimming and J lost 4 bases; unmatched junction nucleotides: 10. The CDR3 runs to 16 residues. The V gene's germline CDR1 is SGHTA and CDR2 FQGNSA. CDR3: CASSSVLLAGSYEQYF. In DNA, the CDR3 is TGTGCCAGCAGCTCGGTTTTACTAGCGGGATCTTACGAGCAGTACTTC.

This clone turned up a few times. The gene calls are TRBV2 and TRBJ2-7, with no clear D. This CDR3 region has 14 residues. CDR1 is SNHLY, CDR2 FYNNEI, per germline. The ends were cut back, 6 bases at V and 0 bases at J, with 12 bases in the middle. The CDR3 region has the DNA TGTGCCAGCAGCGCTGGCGGCGGCTCCTACGAGCAGTACTTC. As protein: CASSAGGGSYEQYF.

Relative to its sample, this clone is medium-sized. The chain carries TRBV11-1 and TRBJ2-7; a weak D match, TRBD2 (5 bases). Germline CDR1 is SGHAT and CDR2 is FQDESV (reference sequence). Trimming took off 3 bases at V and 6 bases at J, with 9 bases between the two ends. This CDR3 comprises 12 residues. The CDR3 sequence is CASSFRGLEQYF. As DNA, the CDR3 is TGTGCCAGCAGCTTTAGAGGGCTCGAGCAGTACTTC.

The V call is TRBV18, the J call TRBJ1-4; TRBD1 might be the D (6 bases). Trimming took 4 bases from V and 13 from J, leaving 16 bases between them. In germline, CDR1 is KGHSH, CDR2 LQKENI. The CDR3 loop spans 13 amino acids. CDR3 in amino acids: CASSQDRSGLLFF. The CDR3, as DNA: TGTGCCAGCTCACAAGACAGGTCGGGGTTACTGTTTTTT. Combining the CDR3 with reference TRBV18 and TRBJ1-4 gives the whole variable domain NAGVMQNPRHLVRRRGQEARLRCSPMKGHSHVYWYRQLPEEGLKFMVYLQKENIIDESGMPKERFSAEFPKEGPSILRIQQVVRGDSAAYFCASSQDRSGLLFFGSGTQLSVL.

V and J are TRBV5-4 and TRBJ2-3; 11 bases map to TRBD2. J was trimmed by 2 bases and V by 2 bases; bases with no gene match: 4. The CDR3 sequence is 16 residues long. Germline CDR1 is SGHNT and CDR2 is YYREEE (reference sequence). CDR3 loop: CASSLRLAGTTDTQYF. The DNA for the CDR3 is TGTGCCAGCAGCTTAAGACTAGCGGGGACCACAGATACGCAGTATTTT.

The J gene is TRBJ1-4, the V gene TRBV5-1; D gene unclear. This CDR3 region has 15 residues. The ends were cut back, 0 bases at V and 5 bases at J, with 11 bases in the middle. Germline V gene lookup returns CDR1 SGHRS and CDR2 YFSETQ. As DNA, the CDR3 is TGCGCCAGCAGCTTGGAGGGTAGCGGGAATGAAAAACTGTTTTTT. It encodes CASSLEGSGNEKLFF.

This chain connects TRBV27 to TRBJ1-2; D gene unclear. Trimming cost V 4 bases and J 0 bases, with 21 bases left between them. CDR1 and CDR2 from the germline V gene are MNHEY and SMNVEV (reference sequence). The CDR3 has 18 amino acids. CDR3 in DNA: TGTGCCAGCAGTTCCCTTAGGGAGCTACAGAGTCCTAACTATGGCTACACCTTC. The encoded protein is CASSSLRELQSPNYGYTF.

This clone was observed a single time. The chain's CDR3 is CASSPNTGSETQYF. The CDR3 nucleotides are TGTGCCAGCAGCCCCAATACAGGGTCCGAGACCCAGTACTTC. The chain is built from TRBV7-3 and TRBJ2-5, with D possibly TRBD1 on 6 matching bases. Looked up from germline, CDR1 is SGHTA and CDR2 is FQGTGA. This CDR3 is built from 14 residues. Trimming took off 5 bases at V and 5 bases at J, with 15 bases between the two ends.

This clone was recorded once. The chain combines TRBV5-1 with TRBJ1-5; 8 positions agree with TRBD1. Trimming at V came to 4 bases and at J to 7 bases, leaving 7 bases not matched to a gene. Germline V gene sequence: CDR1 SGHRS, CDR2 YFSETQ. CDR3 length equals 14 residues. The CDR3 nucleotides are TGCGCCAGCAGCCCCACAGGGGGTGGCCAGCCCCAGCATTTT. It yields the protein CASSPTGGGQPQHF.

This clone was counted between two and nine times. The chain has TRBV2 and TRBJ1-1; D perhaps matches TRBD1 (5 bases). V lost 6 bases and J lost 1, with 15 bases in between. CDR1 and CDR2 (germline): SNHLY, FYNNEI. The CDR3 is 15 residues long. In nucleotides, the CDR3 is TGTGCCAGCAGGTACAGGAGAGAACCGAACACTGAAGCTTTCTTT. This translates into CASRYRREPNTEAFF. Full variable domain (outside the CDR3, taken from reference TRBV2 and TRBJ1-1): EPEVTQTPSHQVTQMGQEVILRCVPISNHLYFYWYRQILGQKVEFLVSFYNNEISEKSEIFDDQFSVERPDGSNFTLKIRSTKLEDSAMYFCASRYRREPNTEAFFGQGTRLTVV.

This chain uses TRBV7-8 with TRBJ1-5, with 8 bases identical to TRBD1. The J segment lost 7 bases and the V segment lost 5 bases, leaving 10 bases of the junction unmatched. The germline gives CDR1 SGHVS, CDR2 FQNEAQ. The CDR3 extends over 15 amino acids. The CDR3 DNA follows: TGTGCCAGCAGCCCAGGACAGGGAAGGGTGCAGCCCCAGCATTTT. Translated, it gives CASSPGQGRVQPQHF. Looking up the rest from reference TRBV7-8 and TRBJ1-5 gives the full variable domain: GAGVSQSPRYKVAKRGQDVALRCDPISGHVSLFWYQQALGQGPEFLTYFQNEAQLDKSGLPSDRFFAERPEGSVSTLKIQRTQQEDSAVYLCASSPGQGRVQPQHFGDGTRLSIL.

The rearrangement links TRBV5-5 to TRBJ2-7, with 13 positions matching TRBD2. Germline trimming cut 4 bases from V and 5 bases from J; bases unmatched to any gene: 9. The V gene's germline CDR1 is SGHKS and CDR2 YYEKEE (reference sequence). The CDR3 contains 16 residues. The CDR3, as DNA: TGTGCCAGCAGCCCGGAAGGACTAGCGGGAGTGGACGAGCAGTACTTC. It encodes CASSPEGLAGVDEQYF. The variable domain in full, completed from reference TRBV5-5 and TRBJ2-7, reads DAGVTQSPTHLIKTRGQQVTLRCSPISGHKSVSWYQQVLGQGPQFIFQYYEKEERGRGNFPDRFSARQFPNYSSELNVNALLLGDSALYLCASSPEGLAGVDEQYFGPGTRLTVT.

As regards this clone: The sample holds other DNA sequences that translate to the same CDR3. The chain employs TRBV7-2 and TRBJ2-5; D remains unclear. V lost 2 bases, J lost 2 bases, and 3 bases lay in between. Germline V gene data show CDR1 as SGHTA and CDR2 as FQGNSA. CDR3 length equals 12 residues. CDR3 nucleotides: TGTGCCAGCAGCTTACTTCAAGAGACCCAGTACTTC. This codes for CASSLLQETQYF.

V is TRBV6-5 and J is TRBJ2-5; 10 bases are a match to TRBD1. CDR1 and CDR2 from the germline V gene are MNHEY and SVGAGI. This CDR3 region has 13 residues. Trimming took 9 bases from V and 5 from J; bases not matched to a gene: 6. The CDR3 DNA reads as TGTGCCAGTGCCTTGGGACAGGGGGAGACCCAGTACTTC. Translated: CASALGQGETQYF.

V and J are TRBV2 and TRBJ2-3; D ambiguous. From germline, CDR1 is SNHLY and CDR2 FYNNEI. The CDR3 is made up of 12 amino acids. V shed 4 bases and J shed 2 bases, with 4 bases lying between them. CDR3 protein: CASSALTDTQYF. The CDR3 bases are TGTGCCAGCAGTGCTCTCACAGATACGCAGTATTTT.

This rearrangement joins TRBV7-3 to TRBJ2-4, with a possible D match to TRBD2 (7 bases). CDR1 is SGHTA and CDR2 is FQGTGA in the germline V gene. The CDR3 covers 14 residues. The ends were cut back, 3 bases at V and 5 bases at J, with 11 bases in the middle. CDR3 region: CASSFGGGENIQYF. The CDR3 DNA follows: TGTGCCAGCAGCTTCGGAGGGGGGGAAAACATTCAGTACTTC.

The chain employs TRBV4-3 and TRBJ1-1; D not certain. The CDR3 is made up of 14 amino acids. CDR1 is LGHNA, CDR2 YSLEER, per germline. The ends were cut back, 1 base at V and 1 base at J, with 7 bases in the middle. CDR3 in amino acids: CASSQVPGNTEAFF. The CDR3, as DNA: TGCGCCAGCAGCCAAGTCCCGGGGAACACTGAAGCTTTCTTT.

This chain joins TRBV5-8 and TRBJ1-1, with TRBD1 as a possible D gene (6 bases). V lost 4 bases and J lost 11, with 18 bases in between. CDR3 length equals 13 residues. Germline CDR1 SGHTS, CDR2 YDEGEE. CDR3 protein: CASSPYRVGRAFF. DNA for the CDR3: TGTGCCAGCAGCCCGTACAGGGTTGGAAGGGCTTTCTTT.

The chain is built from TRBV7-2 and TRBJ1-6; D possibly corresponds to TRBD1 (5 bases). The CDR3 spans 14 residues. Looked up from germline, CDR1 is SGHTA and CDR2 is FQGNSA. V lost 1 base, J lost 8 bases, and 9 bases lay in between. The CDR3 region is CASSLETAHSPLHF. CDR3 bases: TGTGCCAGCAGCTTAGAGACAGCTCATTCACCCCTCCACTTT.

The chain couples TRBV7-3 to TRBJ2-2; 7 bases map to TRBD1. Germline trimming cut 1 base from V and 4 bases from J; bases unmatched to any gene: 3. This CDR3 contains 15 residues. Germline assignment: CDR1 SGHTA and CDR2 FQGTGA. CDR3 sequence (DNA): TGTGCCAGCAGCTTAATGTCAGGGGGCACCGGGGAGCTGTTTTTT. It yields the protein CASSLMSGGTGELFF.

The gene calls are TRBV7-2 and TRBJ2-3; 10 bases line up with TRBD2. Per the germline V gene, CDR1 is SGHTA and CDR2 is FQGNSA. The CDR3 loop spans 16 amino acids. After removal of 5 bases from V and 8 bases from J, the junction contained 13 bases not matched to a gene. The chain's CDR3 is CASSPRTSGAAGTQYF. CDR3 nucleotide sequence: TGTGCCAGCAGCCCCCGGACTAGCGGAGCGGCGGGTACGCAGTATTTT.